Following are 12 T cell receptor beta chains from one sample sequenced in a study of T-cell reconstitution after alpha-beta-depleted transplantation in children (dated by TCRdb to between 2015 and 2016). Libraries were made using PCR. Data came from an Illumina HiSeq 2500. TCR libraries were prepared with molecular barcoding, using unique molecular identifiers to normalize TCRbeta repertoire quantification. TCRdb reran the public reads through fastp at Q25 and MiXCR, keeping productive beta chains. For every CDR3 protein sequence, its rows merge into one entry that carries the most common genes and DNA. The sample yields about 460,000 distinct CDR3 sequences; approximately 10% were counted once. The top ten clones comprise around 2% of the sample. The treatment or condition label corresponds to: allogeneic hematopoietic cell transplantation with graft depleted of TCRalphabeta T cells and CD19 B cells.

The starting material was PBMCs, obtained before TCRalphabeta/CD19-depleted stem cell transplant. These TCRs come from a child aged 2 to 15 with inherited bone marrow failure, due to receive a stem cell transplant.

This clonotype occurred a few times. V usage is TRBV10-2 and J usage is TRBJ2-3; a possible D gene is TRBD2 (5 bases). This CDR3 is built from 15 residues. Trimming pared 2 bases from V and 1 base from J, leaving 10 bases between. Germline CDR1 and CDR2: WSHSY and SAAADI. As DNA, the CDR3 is TGCGCCAGCAGTGAGGGAGGACTGCGCACAGATACGCAGTATTTT. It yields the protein CASSEGGLRTDTQYF.

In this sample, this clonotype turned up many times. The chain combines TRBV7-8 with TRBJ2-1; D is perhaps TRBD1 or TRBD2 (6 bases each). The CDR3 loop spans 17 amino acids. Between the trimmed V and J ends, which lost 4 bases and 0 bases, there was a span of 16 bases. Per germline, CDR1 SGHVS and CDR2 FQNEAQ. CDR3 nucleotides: TGTGCCAGCAGCTGGGGGGCCGGGGTTAGCTCCTACAATGAGCAGTTCTTC. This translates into CASSWGAGVSSYNEQFF.

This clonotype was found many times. The CDR3 sequence is CASSEPTALGEKLFF. The CDR3 DNA reads TGTGCCAGCAGTGAACCAACAGCCCTGGGGGAAAAACTGTTTTTT. The rearrangement joins TRBV6-1 to TRBJ1-4; D is undetermined. CDR3 length: 15 amino acids. CDR1 is MNHNS and CDR2 is SASEGT in the germline V gene. The V end was cut by 2 bases, the J end by 8 bases, with 15 bases between.

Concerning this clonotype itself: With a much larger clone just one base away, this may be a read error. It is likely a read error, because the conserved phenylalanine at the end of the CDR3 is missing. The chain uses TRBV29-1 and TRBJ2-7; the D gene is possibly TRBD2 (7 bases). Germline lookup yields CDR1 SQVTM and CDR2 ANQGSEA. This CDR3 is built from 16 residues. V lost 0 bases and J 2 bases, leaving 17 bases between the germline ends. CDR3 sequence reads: CSVEDHTGTIAYEQYS. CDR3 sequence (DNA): TGCAGCGTTGAAGATCATACAGGGACTATAGCCTACGAGCAGTACTCC.

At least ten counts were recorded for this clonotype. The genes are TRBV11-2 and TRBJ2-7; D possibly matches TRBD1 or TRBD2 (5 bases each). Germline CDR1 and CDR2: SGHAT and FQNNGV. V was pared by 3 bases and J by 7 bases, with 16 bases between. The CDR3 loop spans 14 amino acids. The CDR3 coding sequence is TGTGCCAGCAGCTTCTCAGGGACCCTTGGGGAGCAGTACTTC. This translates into CASSFSGTLGEQYF. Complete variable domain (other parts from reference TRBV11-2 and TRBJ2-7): EAGVAQSPRYKIIEKRQSVAFWCNPISGHATLYWYQQILGQGPKLLIQFQNNGVVDDSQLPKDRFSAERLKGVDSTLKIQPAKLEDSAVYLCASSFSGTLGEQYFGPGTRLTVT.

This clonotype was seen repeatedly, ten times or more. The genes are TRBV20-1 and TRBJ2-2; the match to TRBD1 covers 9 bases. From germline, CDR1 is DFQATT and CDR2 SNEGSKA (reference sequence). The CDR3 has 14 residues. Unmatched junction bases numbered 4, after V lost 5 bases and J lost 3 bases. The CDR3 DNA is TGCAGTGCTTACAGGGGGCAATACACCGGGGAGCTGTTTTTT. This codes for CSAYRGQYTGELFF.

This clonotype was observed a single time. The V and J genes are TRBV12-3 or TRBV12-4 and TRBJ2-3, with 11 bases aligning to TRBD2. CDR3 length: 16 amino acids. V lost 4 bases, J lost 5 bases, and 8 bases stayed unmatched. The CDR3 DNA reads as TGTGCCAGCAGTTCTAGCGGGAGGCGCCCTGGAGATACGCAGTATTTT. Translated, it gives CASSSSGRRPGDTQYF.

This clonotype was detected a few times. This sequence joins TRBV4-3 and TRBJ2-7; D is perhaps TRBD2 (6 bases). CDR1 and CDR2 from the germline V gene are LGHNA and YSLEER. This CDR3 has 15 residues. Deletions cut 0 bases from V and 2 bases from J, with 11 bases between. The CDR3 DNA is TGCGCCAGCAGCCAAGACCCAGCGGGTCCCTACGAGCAGTACTTC. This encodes CASSQDPAGPYEQYF.

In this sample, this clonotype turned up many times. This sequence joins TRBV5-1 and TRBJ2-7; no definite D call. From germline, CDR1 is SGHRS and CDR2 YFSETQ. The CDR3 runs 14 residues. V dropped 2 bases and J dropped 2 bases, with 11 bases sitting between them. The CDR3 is CASSLGNMAYEQYF. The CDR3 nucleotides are TGCGCCAGCAGCTTAGGAAATATGGCCTACGAGCAGTACTTC.

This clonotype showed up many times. CDR3 in DNA: TGTGCCAGCAGCCAACAGGGGTCTGGTTTCTTT. This sequence encodes CASSQQGSGFF. The V and J genes are TRBV3-1 and TRBJ1-1; perhaps TRBD1 as D (6 bases). Trimming stripped 2 bases from V and 13 bases from J, with 11 bases between. Germline V gene sequence: CDR1 LGHDT, CDR2 YNNKEL (reference sequence). The CDR3 is made up of 11 amino acids.

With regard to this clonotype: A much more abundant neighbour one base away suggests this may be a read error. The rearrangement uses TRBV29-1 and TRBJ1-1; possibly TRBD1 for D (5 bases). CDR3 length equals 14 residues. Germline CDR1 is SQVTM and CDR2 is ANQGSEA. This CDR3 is CSVEPQGGYTKAFF. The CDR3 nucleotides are TGCAGCGTTGAACCCCAGGGTGGATACACTAAAGCTTTCTTT.

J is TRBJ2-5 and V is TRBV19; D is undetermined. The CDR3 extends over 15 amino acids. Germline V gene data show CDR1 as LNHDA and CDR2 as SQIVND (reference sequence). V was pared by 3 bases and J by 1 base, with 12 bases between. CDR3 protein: CASSILGIGQETQYF. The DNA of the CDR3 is TGTGCCAGTAGTATCCTAGGGATAGGCCAAGAGACCCAGTACTTC.